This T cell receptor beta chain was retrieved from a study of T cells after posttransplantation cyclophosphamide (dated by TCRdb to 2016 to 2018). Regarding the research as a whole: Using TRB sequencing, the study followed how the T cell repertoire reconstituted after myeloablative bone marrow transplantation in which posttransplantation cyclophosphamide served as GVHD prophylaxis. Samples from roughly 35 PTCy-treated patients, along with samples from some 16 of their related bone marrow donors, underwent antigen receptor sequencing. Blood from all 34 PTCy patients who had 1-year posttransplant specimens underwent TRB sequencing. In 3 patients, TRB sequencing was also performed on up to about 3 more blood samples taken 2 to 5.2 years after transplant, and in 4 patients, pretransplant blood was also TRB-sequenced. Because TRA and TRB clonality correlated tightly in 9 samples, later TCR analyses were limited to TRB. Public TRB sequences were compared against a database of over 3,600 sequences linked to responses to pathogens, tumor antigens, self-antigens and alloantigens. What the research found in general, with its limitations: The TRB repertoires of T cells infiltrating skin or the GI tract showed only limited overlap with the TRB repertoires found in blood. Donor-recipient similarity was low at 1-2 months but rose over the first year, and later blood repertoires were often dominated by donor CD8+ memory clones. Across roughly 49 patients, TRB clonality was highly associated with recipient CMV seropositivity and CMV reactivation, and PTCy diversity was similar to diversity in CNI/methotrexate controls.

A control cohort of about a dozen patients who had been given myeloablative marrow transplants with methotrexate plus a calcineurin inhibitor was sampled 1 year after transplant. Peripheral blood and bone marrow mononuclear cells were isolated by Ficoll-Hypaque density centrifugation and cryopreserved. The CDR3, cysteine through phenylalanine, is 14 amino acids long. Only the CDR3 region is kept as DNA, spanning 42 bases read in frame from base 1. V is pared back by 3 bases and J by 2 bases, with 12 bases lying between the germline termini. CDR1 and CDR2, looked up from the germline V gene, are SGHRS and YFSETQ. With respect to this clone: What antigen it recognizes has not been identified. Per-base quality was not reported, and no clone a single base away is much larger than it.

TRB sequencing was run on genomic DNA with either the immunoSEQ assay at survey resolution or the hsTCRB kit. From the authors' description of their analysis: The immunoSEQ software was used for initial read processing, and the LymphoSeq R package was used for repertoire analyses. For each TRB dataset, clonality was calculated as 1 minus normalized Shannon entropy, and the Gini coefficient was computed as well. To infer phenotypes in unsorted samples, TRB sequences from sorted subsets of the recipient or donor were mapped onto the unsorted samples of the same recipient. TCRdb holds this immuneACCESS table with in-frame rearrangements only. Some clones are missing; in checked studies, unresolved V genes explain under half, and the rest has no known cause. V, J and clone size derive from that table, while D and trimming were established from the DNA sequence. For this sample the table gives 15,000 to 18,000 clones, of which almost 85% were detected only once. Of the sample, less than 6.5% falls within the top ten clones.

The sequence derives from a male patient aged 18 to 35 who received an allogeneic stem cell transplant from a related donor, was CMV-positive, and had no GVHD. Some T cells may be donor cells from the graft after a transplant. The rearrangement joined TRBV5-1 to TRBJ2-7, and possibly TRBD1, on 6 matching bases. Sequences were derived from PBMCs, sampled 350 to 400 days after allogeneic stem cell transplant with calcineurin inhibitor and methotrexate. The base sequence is TGCGCCAGCAGCTCGGGGACATCCGCCTACGAGCAGTACTTC. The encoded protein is CASSSGTSAYEQYF.